This TCR beta chain was recorded in a study of shared clonotypes between healthy human individuals. The repertoire was sequenced with immunoSEQ multiplex PCR; TCRdb's copy has only in-frame clones and lacks some. The sample comprises 1.4 million to 1.5 million clones, around 97% of which are singletons, and roughly 1.2% rests with the top ten. The CDR3 covers 15 residues. V was trimmed by 6 bases and J by 3 bases, leaving 21 bases between them. Germline V lookup: CDR1 SQVTM, CDR2 ANQGSEA. The TCR originated in a man aged 25-40 years in good health. The sequencing input was naive CD4+ T cells sorted from blood. Subset here: CD45RA+ positively selected. The rearrangement uses TRBV29-1 and TRBJ2-7, with D possibly TRBD1 on 6 matching bases. CDR3 coding DNA: TGCAGCGTAGCGACTGCAAAAGGACAGTTCTACGAGCAGTACTTC. This gives the protein CSVATAKGQFYEQYF.